Sequencing of this T cell receptor (beta chain) was carried out in a study of beta chain features in type 1 diabetes. Points from the study as a whole: Type 1 diabetes patients had TCRB CDR3s that were shorter (moderately but significantly so) in all four CD4+ subsets.

Using CD45RO/CCR7/CD25/CD127/CD95/CD27, CD4+ naive, central memory, regulatory and stem cell-like memory cells were sorted. The study reverse transcribed the entire isolated RNA, so it sequenced expressed TCRB transcripts. TCRdb keeps only in-frame clones here, not all; method: immunoSEQ multiplex PCR. The repertoire has over 300,000 clones, around 9.7% of them found once; the top ten carry less than 1.2%. V was pared by 3 bases and J by 5 bases, with 16 bases of the junction left unmatched. The CDR3 has 18 amino acids. From germline, CDR1 is SGHTA and CDR2 FQGNSA. Worth noting for this clone: The antigen remains unidentified.

Sequencing was done on a sample of central memory CD4+ T cells from blood. J is TRBJ2-3 and V is TRBV7-2, with 8 bases matching TRBD1. The sequence was obtained from a man between 25 and 39 years old with type 1 diabetes. Here the CDR3 reads CASSFQQGGQTTQDTQYF. CDR3 DNA: TGTGCCAGCAGCTTCCAACAGGGGGGTCAAACGACCCAAGATACGCAGTATTTT.